These 20 T cell receptor beta chains originate from one sample sequenced in a study of blood T cell repertoires in COVID-19 (dated by TCRdb to 2020 to 2022). Receptor amplification or capture employed the immunoSEQ multiplex PCR assay. TCRdb limited this immuneACCESS table to in-frame rearrangements with V and J called. A share of clones is missing; checked studies link under half to unresolved V genes, and the rest is unexplained. This sample is represented by some 110,000 clones; approximately 90% of them were singletons. Just over 2% of the sample rests with the top ten. The sample consisted of peripheral blood. These receptors came from a man aged 45-60 years with COVID-19, enrolled during active disease.

This chain joins TRBV4-1 and TRBJ2-1, with D possibly matching TRBD2 (7 bases). V gave up 4 bases and J gave up 2 bases, with 18 bases separating them. The germline V gene encodes CDR1 MGHRA and CDR2 YSYEKL. The CDR3 totals 17 residues. This chain's CDR3 is CASSPEERGGPYNEQFF. DNA for the CDR3: TGCGCCAGCAGCCCCGAGGAAAGGGGGGGCCCCTACAATGAGCAGTTCTTC.

The J gene is TRBJ2-5, the V gene TRBV4-3, with 10 nucleotides matching TRBD1. Germline CDR1 reads LGHNA; CDR2 reads YSLEER. V was clipped by 6 bases and J by 5 bases; unmatched bases: 3. This CDR3 has 13 residues. CDR3 amino acids: CASSRTGGETQYF. The CDR3 DNA sequence: TGCGCCAGCAGTCGGACAGGGGGGGAGACCCAGTACTTC.

The V call is TRBV28, the J call TRBJ2-4, with D possibly being TRBD2 (7 bases). The V and J ends lost 4 bases and 5 bases respectively, with 15 bases between them. The CDR3 runs to 15 residues. Germline values: CDR1 MDHEN, CDR2 SYDVKM. The CDR3: CASSSGGEGENIQYF. The CDR3, as DNA: TGTGCCAGCAGTTCAGGCGGGGAGGGGGAAAACATTCAGTACTTC.

The CDR3 loop is CAWSVRGTGNSPLHF. The CDR3 DNA is TGTGCCTGGAGTGTACGGGGGACAGGCAATTCACCCCTCCACTTT. The J gene is TRBJ1-6, the V gene TRBV30, with TRBD1 matching 8 bases. J was trimmed by 7 bases and V by 0 bases; bases with no gene match: 5. Germline V gene data show CDR1 as GTSNPN and CDR2 as SVGIG (reference sequence). This CDR3 contains 15 residues.

This clone was detected once. The CDR3 reads CASSEKGGSATNEKLFF. DNA for the CDR3: TGTGCCAGCAGTGAAAAAGGGGGCTCGGCAACTAATGAAAAACTGTTTTTT. The gene calls are TRBV2 and TRBJ1-4; 7 bases line up with TRBD1. Germline CDR1 is SNHLY and CDR2 is FYNNEI. V shed 2 bases, J shed 0 bases, and the junction held 6 bases outside the gene matches. The CDR3 length is 17 residues.

The chain couples TRBV10-3 to TRBJ2-7, with 8 bases fitting TRBD1. CDR3 length: 16 amino acids. CDR1 is ENHRY, CDR2 SYGVKD, per germline. With 2 bases clipped from V and 4 bases from J, the junction kept 10 bases outside the gene matches. The CDR3, as DNA: TGTGCCATCAGTGAGGCCGCCGGGACAGGACAATACGAGCAGTACTTC. Amino acids: CAISEAAGTGQYEQYF.

This chain connects TRBV5-6 to TRBJ1-5; no clear D. CDR1 is SGHDT, CDR2 YYEEEE, per germline. The CDR3 sequence is 14 residues long. Deletions cut 0 bases from V and 9 bases from J, with 13 bases between. The CDR3 loop reads CASSLGSLGRPQHF. Here the CDR3 DNA reads TGTGCCAGCAGCTTGGGTTCACTCGGTCGGCCCCAGCATTTT. The full variable domain, in which reference TRBV5-6 and TRBJ1-5 provide the parts outside the CDR3, is DAGVTQSPTHLIKTRGQQVTLRCSPKSGHDTVSWYQQALGQGPQFIFQYYEEEERQRGNFPDRFSGHQFPNYSSELNVNALLLGDSALYLCASSLGSLGRPQHFGDGTRLSIL.

V usage is TRBV7-6 and J usage is TRBJ2-5; TRBD1 might be the D (6 bases). Trimming removed 2 bases from V and 4 bases from J, with 14 bases in between. Germline lookup yields CDR1 SGHVS and CDR2 FNYEAQ. The CDR3 length is 15 residues. The CDR3 region is CASSLSTGPLETQYF. CDR3 sequence (DNA): TGTGCCAGCAGCTTATCGACAGGACCCCTAGAGACCCAGTACTTC.

In this sample, this clone turned up once. The rearrangement uses TRBV7-9 and TRBJ1-4; TRBD1 aligns across 7 bases. This CDR3 region has 15 residues. V lost 4 bases to trimming and J lost 3 bases; unmatched junction nucleotides: 5. Germline V lookup: CDR1 SEHNR, CDR2 FQNEAQ (reference sequence). In DNA form, the CDR3 reads TGTGCCAGCAGCTGGTCCGGGACAGCTAATGAAAAACTGTTTTTT. This codes for CASSWSGTANEKLFF.

The rearrangement links TRBV9 to TRBJ2-2; TRBD1 agrees at 10 bases. Germline-derived CDR1 and CDR2 are SGDLS and YYNGEE. The CDR3 totals 16 residues. V lost 3 bases, J lost 4 bases, and 6 bases stayed unmatched. CDR3 sequence reads: CASSGRDRGPTGELFF. In DNA, the CDR3 is TGTGCCAGCAGCGGGCGGGACAGGGGCCCCACCGGGGAGCTGTTTTTT.

This clone was seen more than once but under ten times. The V and J genes are TRBV6-6 and TRBJ1-6; D gene uncertain. The CDR3 sequence is 16 residues long. Germline lookup yields CDR1 MNHNY and CDR2 SVGAGI (reference sequence). Trimming shortened V by 2 bases and J by 9 bases, and 17 bases separated the two germline ends. The CDR3 DNA follows: TGTGCCAGCAGTTACCCGGGAGGAGAGGTGGGTTCACCCCTCCACTTT. It codes for CASSYPGGEVGSPLHF.

The rearrangement links TRBV29-1 to TRBJ2-2, with 7 bases matching TRBD1. Germline trimming cut 5 bases from V and 1 base from J; bases unmatched to any gene: 4. The CDR3 spans 14 residues. From germline, CDR1 is SQVTM and CDR2 ANQGSEA. The CDR3 loop is CSVFRGLNTGELFF. For the CDR3, the DNA is TGCAGCGTTTTCAGGGGGTTGAACACCGGGGAGCTGTTTTTT.

V is TRBV20-1 and J is TRBJ2-5; tentative D call: TRBD2 (6 bases). CDR1 is DFQATT, CDR2 SNEGSKA, per germline (reference sequence). The CDR3 sequence is 13 residues long. The V end was cut by 3 bases, the J end by 6 bases, with 14 bases between. This chain's CDR3 is CSASSPSAQTQYF. The CDR3 nucleotides are TGCAGTGCTAGTTCCCCTAGCGCCCAGACCCAGTACTTC.

The rearrangement uses TRBV7-3 and TRBJ2-3; D is possibly TRBD1 (6 bases). This CDR3 is built from 15 residues. From germline, CDR1 is SGHTA and CDR2 FQGTGA. The ends were cut back, 4 bases at V and 0 bases at J, with 11 bases in the middle. CDR3 region: CASSWGRGSTDTQYF. In nucleotides, the CDR3 is TGTGCCAGCAGCTGGGGCAGGGGAAGCACAGATACGCAGTATTTT.

This clone appeared a single time. V is TRBV7-2 and J is TRBJ2-2; 7 nucleotides match TRBD1. Germline CDR1 is SGHTA and CDR2 is FQGNSA. CDR3 length: 16 residues. After removal of 2 bases from V and 1 base from J, the junction contained 4 bases not matched to a gene. CDR3 residues: CASSLHAGGNTGELFF. The CDR3 DNA follows: TGTGCCAGCAGCTTACATGCAGGGGGGAACACCGGGGAGCTGTTTTTT.

The chain uses TRBV6-5 and TRBJ2-1, with unresolved D. This CDR3 has 11 residues. V shed 6 bases and J shed 9 bases, with 9 bases lying between them. Germline V CDR1 and CDR2: MNHEY, SVGAGI. The CDR3 DNA reads TGTGCCAGCAGCCACAGCAGTGAGCAGTTCTTC. Translation: CASSHSSEQFF.

The chain recombines TRBV6-1 with TRBJ2-7; D is perhaps TRBD2 (5 bases). This CDR3 contains 13 residues. Germline lookup yields CDR1 MNHNS and CDR2 SASEGT. The ends were cut back, 3 bases at V and 5 bases at J, with 11 bases in the middle. This CDR3 reads CASSEAGSHEQYV. In DNA form, the CDR3 reads TGTGCCAGCAGTGAGGCGGGTTCACACGAGCAGTACGTC.

The rearrangement links TRBV2 to TRBJ2-7; TRBD1 agrees at 10 bases. Germline V gives CDR1 SNHLY, CDR2 FYNNEI. With V trimmed by 0 bases and J by 4 bases, 3 bases remained unmatched. The length of the CDR3 is 15 residues. The CDR3 spells CASSEARDRGYEQYF. DNA of the CDR3: TGTGCCAGCAGTGAAGCTAGGGACAGGGGTTACGAGCAGTACTTC.

The V call is TRBV5-4, the J call TRBJ2-2; 11 bases agree with TRBD2. The trim removed 5 bases at V and 0 bases at J, leaving 3 bases unmatched. The CDR3 is 16 residues long. In germline, CDR1 is SGHNT, CDR2 YYREEE (reference sequence). CDR3 residues: CASRTSGAANTGELFF. The CDR3 DNA sequence: TGTGCCAGCAGGACTAGCGGGGCTGCGAACACCGGGGAGCTGTTTTTT.

This sequence joins TRBV5-1 and TRBJ2-7; the match to TRBD2 covers 7 bases. V lost 6 bases and J lost 5; bases outside the gene matches: 5. The germline V gene has CDR1 SGHRS and CDR2 YFSETQ. The length of the CDR3 is 12 residues. The CDR3 sequence: CASKAGWDEQYF. CDR3 nucleotides: TGCGCCAGCAAAGCGGGATGGGACGAGCAGTACTTC.